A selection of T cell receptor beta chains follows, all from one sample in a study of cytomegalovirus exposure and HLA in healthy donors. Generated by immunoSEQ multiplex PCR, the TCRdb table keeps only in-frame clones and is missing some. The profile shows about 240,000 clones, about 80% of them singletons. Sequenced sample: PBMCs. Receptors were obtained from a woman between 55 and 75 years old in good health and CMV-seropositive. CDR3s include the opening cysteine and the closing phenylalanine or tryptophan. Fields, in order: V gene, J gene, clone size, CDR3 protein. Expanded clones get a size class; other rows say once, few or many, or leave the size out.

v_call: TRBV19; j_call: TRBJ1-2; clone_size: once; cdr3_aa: CASRGWTVKEAYGYTF
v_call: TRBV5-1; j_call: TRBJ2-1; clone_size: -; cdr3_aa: CASSLTPSSGSRYEQFF
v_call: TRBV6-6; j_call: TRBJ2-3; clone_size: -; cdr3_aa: CAISAVTDTQYF
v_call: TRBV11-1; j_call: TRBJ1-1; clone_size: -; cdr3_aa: CASSFRDRVLNTEAFF
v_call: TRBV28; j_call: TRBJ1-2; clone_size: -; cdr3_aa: CASSLDSMPTVYYGYTF
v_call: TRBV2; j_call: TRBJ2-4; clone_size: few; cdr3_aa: CASSEAGASIQYF
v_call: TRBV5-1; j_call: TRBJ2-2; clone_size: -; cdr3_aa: CASSSRTANTGELFF
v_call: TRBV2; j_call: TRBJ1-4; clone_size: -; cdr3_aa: CASRQGQNEKLFF
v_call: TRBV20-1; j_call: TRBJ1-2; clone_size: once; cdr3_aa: CSAGGGVGYTF
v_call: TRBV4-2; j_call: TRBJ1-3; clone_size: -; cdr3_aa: CASSQVGRTSSGNTIYF
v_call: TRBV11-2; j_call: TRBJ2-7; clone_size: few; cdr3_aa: CASSPQGDRYYEQYF
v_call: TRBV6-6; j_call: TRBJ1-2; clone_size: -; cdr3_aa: CASSSKSTGDYGYTF
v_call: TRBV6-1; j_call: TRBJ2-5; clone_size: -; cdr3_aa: CASSEITVPGTQYF
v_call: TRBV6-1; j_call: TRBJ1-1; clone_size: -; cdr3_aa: CASKDRGPDEAFF
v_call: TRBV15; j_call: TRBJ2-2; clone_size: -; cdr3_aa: CATSRPTGNTGELFF
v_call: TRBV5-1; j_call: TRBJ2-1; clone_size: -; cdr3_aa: CASSPSGTGSYNEQFF
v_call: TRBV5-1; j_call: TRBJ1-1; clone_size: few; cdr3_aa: CASSFGGQTNTEAFF
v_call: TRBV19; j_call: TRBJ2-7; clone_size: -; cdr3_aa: CASSITEGPYEQYF
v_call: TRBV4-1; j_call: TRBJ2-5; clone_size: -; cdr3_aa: CASSQETSGRGGETQYF
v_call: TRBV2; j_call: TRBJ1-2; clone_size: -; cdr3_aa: CASSGTQGFGYTF
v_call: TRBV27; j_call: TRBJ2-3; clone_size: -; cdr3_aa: CASSFYRLAGGRADTQYF
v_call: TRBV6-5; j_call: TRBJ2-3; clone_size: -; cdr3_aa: CASSYSHVRDTQYF
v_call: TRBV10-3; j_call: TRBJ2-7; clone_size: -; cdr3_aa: CAISRGFSYEQYF
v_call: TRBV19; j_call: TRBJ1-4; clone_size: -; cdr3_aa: CASSSGTVNEKLFF
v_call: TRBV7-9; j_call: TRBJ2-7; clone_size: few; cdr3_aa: CASSLMGGREQYF
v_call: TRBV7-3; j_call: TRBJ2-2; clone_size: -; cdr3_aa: CASSQGLAGPVSTGELFF
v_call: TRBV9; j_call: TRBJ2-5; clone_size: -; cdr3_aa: CASSARGGTFLQETQYF
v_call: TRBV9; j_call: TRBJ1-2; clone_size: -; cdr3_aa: CASSVEAESRGYTF
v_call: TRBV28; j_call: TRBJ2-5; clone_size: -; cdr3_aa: CASSLTGWVETQYF
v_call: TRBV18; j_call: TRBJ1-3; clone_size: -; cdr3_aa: CASSLSGTGDSGNTIYF
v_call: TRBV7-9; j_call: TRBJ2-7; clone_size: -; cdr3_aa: CASSLSTSFLEQYF
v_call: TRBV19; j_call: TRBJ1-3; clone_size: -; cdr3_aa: CASTLTGFAGNTIYF
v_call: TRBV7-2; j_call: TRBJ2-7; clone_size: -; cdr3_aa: CASSPPGSEQYF
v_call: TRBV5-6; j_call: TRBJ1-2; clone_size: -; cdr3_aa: CASSLGGQGTGYTF
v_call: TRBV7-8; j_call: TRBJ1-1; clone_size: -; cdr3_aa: CASSRTGGTEAFF
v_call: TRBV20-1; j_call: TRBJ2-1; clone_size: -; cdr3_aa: CSAPTGIEQFF
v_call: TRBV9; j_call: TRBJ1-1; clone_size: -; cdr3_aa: CASSPPGSEWGTEAFF
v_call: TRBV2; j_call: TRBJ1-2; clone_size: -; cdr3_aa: CASKQEAPPNYGYTF
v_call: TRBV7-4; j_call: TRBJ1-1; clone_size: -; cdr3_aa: CASSASGGGGRDTEAFF